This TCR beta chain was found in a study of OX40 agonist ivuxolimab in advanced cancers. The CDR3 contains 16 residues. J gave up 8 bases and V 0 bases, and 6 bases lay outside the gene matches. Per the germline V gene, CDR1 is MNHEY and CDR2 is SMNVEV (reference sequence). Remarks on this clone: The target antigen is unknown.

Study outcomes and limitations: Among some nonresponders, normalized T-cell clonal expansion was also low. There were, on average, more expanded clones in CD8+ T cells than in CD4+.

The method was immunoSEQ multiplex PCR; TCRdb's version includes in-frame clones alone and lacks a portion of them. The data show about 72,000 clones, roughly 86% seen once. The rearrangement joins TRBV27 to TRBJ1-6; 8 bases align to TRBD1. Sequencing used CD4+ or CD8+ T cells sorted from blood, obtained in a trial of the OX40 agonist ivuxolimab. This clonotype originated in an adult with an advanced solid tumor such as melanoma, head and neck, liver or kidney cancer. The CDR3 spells CASSLSPAGGDSPLHF. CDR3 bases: TGTGCCAGCAGTTTATCTCCCGCAGGGGGCGATTCACCCCTCCACTTT.